One sample yielded the 8 T cell receptor beta chains listed below, sequenced in a study of vaccination effects on CD4 cells after COVID-19. No antigens are known for them. Using viral peptide pools, the ViraFEST assay grew out antigen-specific CD4+ T cells prior to sequencing. The authors isolated CD4+ T cells after about eleven days of culture. Participants were given two doses of BNT162b2 or mRNA-1273 vaccine. Measured with immunoSEQ multiplex PCR; TCRdb has only the in-frame clones, and not every one. The table records 50,000 to 65,000 clones, around 78% of them present only once. The input for sequencing was CD4+ T cells from PBMCs cultured with HCoV-229E spike peptides, taken after COVID-19 vaccination. These TCRs come from a human donor who received a COVID-19 vaccine.

The genes are TRBV18 and TRBJ2-7; perhaps TRBD1 as D (5 bases). Trimming removed 6 bases at V and 3 bases at J, with 15 bases between. Germline V gene lookup returns CDR1 KGHSH and CDR2 LQKENI. The CDR3 spans 14 residues. CDR3 amino acids: CASSMTEQFYEQYV. CDR3 nucleotide sequence: TGTGCCAGCTCTATGACAGAGCAGTTCTACGAGCAGTACGTC.

The chain joins TRBV19 to TRBJ1-2, with D hard to call. Per germline, CDR1 LNHDA and CDR2 SQIVND (reference sequence). Deletions cut 6 bases from V and 5 bases from J, with 13 bases between. The CDR3 is 13 residues long. CDR3 sequence: CASRAASWYGYTF. CDR3 sequence (DNA): TGTGCCAGTAGAGCAGCCTCTTGGTATGGCTACACCTTC.

The sample holds a few counts of this clone. This sequence joins TRBV6-5 and TRBJ1-6, with D tentatively TRBD1 (5 bases). The CDR3 has 15 amino acids. Trimming took 8 bases from V and 9 from J, leaving 20 bases between them. The germline V gene encodes CDR1 MNHEY and CDR2 SVGAGI. The CDR3 sequence: CASPPQGMKFSPLHF. CDR3 nucleotide sequence: TGTGCCAGCCCCCCGCAGGGTATGAAATTTTCACCCCTCCACTTT.

This clone came up a few times. This chain links TRBV5-1 with TRBJ2-2, with D possibly being TRBD2 (5 bases). There are 13 residues in the CDR3. CDR1 and CDR2 from the germline V gene are SGHRS and YFSETQ. Deletions cut 0 bases from V and 6 bases from J, with 6 bases between. The CDR3 region has the DNA TGCGCCAGCAGCTTGGAGGGAGCCGGGGAGCTGTTTTTT. Protein sequence: CASSLEGAGELFF.

The CDR3: CASSLFDRVEREKLFF. The CDR3 DNA follows: TGCGCCAGCAGCCTATTTGACAGGGTAGAGAGAGAAAAACTGTTTTTT. The rearrangement links TRBV5-1 to TRBJ1-4, with TRBD1 identical over 7 bases. CDR1 is SGHRS, CDR2 YFSETQ, per germline. J was trimmed by 8 bases and V by 4 bases; bases with no gene match: 14. This CDR3 contains 16 residues. Variable domain in full (rest from reference TRBV5-1 and TRBJ1-4): KAGVTQTPRYLIKTRGQQVTLSCSPISGHRSVSWYQQTPGQGLQFLFEYFSETQRNKGNFPGRFSGRQFSNSRSEMNVSTLELGDSALYLCASSLFDRVEREKLFFGSGTQLSVL.

V usage is TRBV9 and J usage is TRBJ2-1, with TRBD1 matching over 9 bases. The germline V gene encodes CDR1 SGDLS and CDR2 YYNGEE. Trimming at V came to 3 bases and at J to 6 bases, leaving 7 bases not matched to a gene. The length of the CDR3 is 15 residues. CDR3 in DNA: TGTGCCAGCAGCGGGACCGGGACAGGGTCCAATGAGCAGTTCTTC. It is translated as CASSGTGTGSNEQFF.

V usage is TRBV11-3 and J usage is TRBJ2-2, with D tentatively TRBD2 (6 bases). V lost 0 bases, J lost 6 bases, and 8 bases lay in between. The length of the CDR3 is 14 residues. CDR1 and CDR2 from the germline V gene are SGHNT and YENEEA. As DNA, the CDR3 is TGTGCCAGCAGCTTAGAGGGGGGTCCCGGGGAGCTGTTTTTT. It translates to CASSLEGGPGELFF. Supplemented by reference TRBV11-3 and TRBJ2-2, the full variable domain reads EAGVVQSPRYKIIEKKQPVAFWCNPISGHNTLYWYLQNLGQGPELLIRYENEEAVDDSQLPKDRFSAERLKGVDSTLKIQPAELGDSAVYLCASSLEGGPGELFFGEGSRLTVL.

CDR3 amino acids: CASSQLVSGANVLTF. The CDR3 bases are TGTGCCAGCAGTCAATTGGTCTCTGGGGCCAACGTCCTGACTTTC. The chain employs TRBV6-5 and TRBJ2-6; D unresolved. The CDR3 runs to 15 residues. The germline V and J ends were trimmed by 5 bases and 0 bases, with 8 bases remaining between them. CDR1 is MNHEY and CDR2 is SVGAGI in the germline V gene.